This entry lists 31 T cell receptor beta chains sequenced from one sample in a study of Graves' ophthalmopathy and Graves' hyperthyroidism. RNA served as the template for amplifying TCR beta CDR3 regions. HTBI primers were employed in first-round RT-PCR, then a second-round multiplex PCR followed. TCRdb re-derived calls from the multiplex PCR reads in MiXCR, one entry per CDR3 protein. Here the sample spans approximately 210,000 distinct CDR3 sequences, approximately 28% being singletons. Sequenced material: peripheral blood. These receptors were taken from a man between 45 and 60 years old with Graves' ophthalmopathy.

The CDR3 loop is CASSVLGTGLYSPLHF. In DNA form, the CDR3 reads TGTGCCAGCAGCGTACTCGGGACAGGGCTGTATTCACCCCTCCACTTT. The gene calls are TRBV27 and TRBJ1-6; 9 positions match TRBD1. The CDR3 is made up of 16 amino acids. The germline V gene has CDR1 MNHEY and CDR2 SMNVEV (reference sequence). With V trimmed by 6 bases and J by 8 bases, 11 bases remained unmatched.

The sample holds many counts of this clonotype. The chain couples TRBV28 to TRBJ1-1; D ambiguous. Trimming left V 5 bases short and J 2 bases short, with 12 bases between. The CDR3 covers 14 residues. Germline CDR1 is MDHEN and CDR2 is SYDVKM. The CDR3 DNA sequence: TGTGCCAGCAGTCTCCCTACGAGTAACACTGAAGCTTTCTTT. Its translation: CASSLPTSNTEAFF. Filled out from reference TRBV28 and TRBJ1-1, the complete variable domain reads DVKVTQSSRYLVKRTGEKVFLECVQDMDHENMFWYRQDPGLGLRLIYFSYDVKMKEKGDIPEGYSVSREKKERFSLILESASTNQTSMYLCASSLPTSNTEAFFGQGTRLTVV.

The table lists this clonotype with many counts. J is TRBJ2-4 and V is TRBV11-2, with a tentative D call TRBD1 (5 bases). CDR3 length equals 13 residues. Trimming took off 3 bases at V and 10 bases at J, with 13 bases between the two ends. CDR1 is SGHAT, CDR2 FQNNGV, per germline. This CDR3 is CASSFRAEWIQYF. The CDR3 DNA follows: TGTGCCAGCAGCTTCAGGGCAGAATGGATTCAGTACTTC.

J is TRBJ1-2 and V is TRBV6-4; D is unresolved. This CDR3 comprises 12 residues. CDR1 and CDR2 (germline): MRHNA, SNTAGT. V lost 10 bases, J lost 4 bases, and 13 bases lay in between. The CDR3 DNA is TGTGCCATCGGAGACGGTCCCTATGGCTACACCTTC. As protein: CAIGDGPYGYTF.

A few counts support this clonotype. The chain joins TRBV6-1 to TRBJ2-7; the D gene is possibly TRBD1 (6 bases). Germline CDR1 and CDR2: MNHNS and SASEGT. The CDR3 extends over 15 amino acids. The V gene lost 5 bases and the J gene lost 2 bases, with 16 bases spanning the gap. The CDR3 nucleotides read TGTGCCAGCAGTACCGGCGAGGGGGTCACCTACGAGCAGTACTTC. Translation gives CASSTGEGVTYEQYF.

Ten or more counts support this clonotype. V usage is TRBV4-2 and J usage is TRBJ1-1; no reliable D call. The germline V and J ends were trimmed by 6 bases and 0 bases, with 8 bases remaining between them. The CDR3 consists of 13 residues. CDR1 LGHNA and CDR2 YNFKEQ come from the germline V gene. The CDR3 loop is CASRTTVNTEAFF. As DNA, the CDR3 is TGTGCCAGCAGAACCACAGTGAACACTGAAGCTTTCTTT.

A remark on this clonotype: A much more abundant neighbour one base away suggests this may be a read error. CDR3 in amino acids: CASSLAGVGYTF. DNA of the CDR3: TGTGCCAGCAGTTTAGCAGGGGTTGGCTACACCTTC. The chain employs TRBV12-3 or TRBV12-4 and TRBJ1-2; D is perhaps TRBD1 (5 bases). The CDR3 consists of 12 residues. V lost 0 bases, J lost 7 bases, and 6 bases lay in between.

This clonotype has a count of ten or more. In DNA form, the CDR3 reads TGCGCCAGCAGCCAAGTTCTTACAGCTAATCAGCCCCAGCATTTT. The encoded protein is CASSQVLTANQPQHF. This chain links TRBV4-3 with TRBJ1-5; D remains unclear. There are 15 residues in the CDR3. In germline, CDR1 is LGHNA, CDR2 YSLEER. V was pared by 1 base and J by 4 bases, with 11 bases between.

V and J are TRBV28 and TRBJ2-7, with 9 bases matching TRBD2. Trimming took 5 bases from V and 2 from J; bases not matched to a gene: 4. Per germline, CDR1 MDHEN and CDR2 SYDVKM. CDR3 size: 14 residues. This chain's CDR3 is CASSRSGGTYEQYF. For the CDR3, the DNA is TGTGCCAGCAGTCGTAGCGGGGGAACCTACGAGCAGTACTTC.

The chain couples TRBV20-1 to TRBJ1-6; tentative D call: TRBD1 (5 bases). The CDR3 runs to 13 residues. The V gene's germline CDR1 is DFQATT and CDR2 SNEGSKA (reference sequence). Trimming removed 5 bases at V and 10 bases at J, with 15 bases between. This chain's CDR3 is CSAGDLSGSPLHF. Written as DNA, the CDR3 is TGCAGTGCTGGGGACCTTTCAGGGTCACCCCTCCACTTT.

This clonotype was seen repeatedly, ten times or more. The chain has TRBV6-5 and TRBJ2-7; the D gene is possibly TRBD2 (6 bases). Germline CDR1 and CDR2: MNHEY and SVGAGI. The CDR3 is 14 amino acids. The V end lost 7 bases, the J end lost 2 bases, and 15 bases lay between the germline ends. The CDR3 DNA follows: TGTGCCAGCATGGACCGGGACTTCGCCTACGAGCAGTACTTC. Translation: CASMDRDFAYEQYF.

The chain links TRBV28 to TRBJ2-7, with a weak D call TRBD2 (7 bases). There are 16 residues in the CDR3. The V gene's germline CDR1 is MDHEN and CDR2 SYDVKM. Trimming took off 6 bases at V and 6 bases at J, with 24 bases between the two ends. CDR3 sequence: CASSPERGGVGVEQYF. The CDR3 nucleotides read TGTGCCAGCAGCCCAGAGAGGGGGGGGGTTGGTGTCGAGCAGTACTTC.

This clonotype has ten or more counts. The rearrangement links TRBV30 to TRBJ2-7; 8 nucleotides agree with TRBD2. This CDR3 region has 17 residues. Trimming removed 3 bases from V and 3 bases from J; junction bases left unmatched: 16. Germline loops: CDR1 GTSNPN, CDR2 SVGIG (reference sequence). This chain's CDR3 is CAWSLTSGHNPLYEQYF. In DNA, the CDR3 is TGTGCCTGGAGCCTTACTAGCGGCCACAACCCTCTCTACGAGCAGTACTTC.

At least ten counts were recorded for this clonotype. V gene TRBV27 combines with J gene TRBJ2-2, with TRBD2 matching 12 bases. V shed 4 bases and J 5 bases; nucleotides not matched to a gene: 8. The CDR3 loop spans 17 amino acids. Looked up from germline, CDR1 is MNHEY and CDR2 is SMNVEV (reference sequence). Here the CDR3 DNA reads TGTGCCAGCAGTTCCCTAGCGGGAGGGCTTGGGACCGGGGAGCTGTTTTTT. Translating gives CASSSLAGGLGTGELFF.

The chain links TRBV28 to TRBJ2-7; 7 bases are a match to TRBD2. Germline-derived CDR1 and CDR2 are MDHEN and SYDVKM. Losses at the gene ends were 2 bases for V and 7 bases for J; bases not matched to a gene: 17. The CDR3 covers 17 residues. The DNA of the CDR3 is TGTGCCAGCAGTTTAACTCCCCGTGGACTAGAACTGAGGGAGCAGTACTTC. Amino acid sequence: CASSLTPRGLELREQYF.

The chain combines TRBV30 with TRBJ2-7; unclear D gene. Trimming removed 2 bases from V and 3 bases from J, with 8 bases in between. The V gene's germline CDR1 is GTSNPN and CDR2 SVGIG (reference sequence). The CDR3 covers 12 residues. The CDR3 coding sequence is TGTGCCTGGAGTTCGGACCGCTACGAGCAGTACTTC. Translation gives CAWSSDRYEQYF.

This clonotype came up many times. V usage is TRBV6-2 or TRBV6-3 and J usage is TRBJ2-5, with TRBD2 matching over 8 bases. From germline, CDR1 is MNHEY and CDR2 SVGEGT. The CDR3 is 17 amino acids. Trimming took 9 bases from V and 1 from J; bases not matched to a gene: 16. The CDR3 region has the DNA TGTGCCAGTTCCCTGACTAGCGCCTATAGTCTCCAAGAGACCCAGTACTTC. Translating it yields CASSLTSAYSLQETQYF.

In nucleotides, the CDR3 is TGTGCCATCGGGAGACTAGCGGGAGGGTATGAGCAGTACTTC. Translation: CAIGRLAGGYEQYF. The chain couples TRBV7-2 to TRBJ2-7, with 14 bases fitting TRBD2. This CDR3 is 14 amino acids long. The V gene end was trimmed by 10 bases and the J gene end by 7 bases; junction bases not matched to a gene: 9. Germline values: CDR1 SGHTA, CDR2 FQGNSA.

This clonotype has ten or more counts. The rearrangement uses TRBV6-5 and TRBJ2-2; 7 bases are a match to TRBD1. The CDR3 totals 14 residues. V dropped 4 bases and J dropped 6; count of bases not matched to a gene: 5. The germline V gene encodes CDR1 MNHEY and CDR2 SVGAGI. The CDR3 nucleotides read TGTGCCAGCAGTTCCCCGACAGGGCCCGGGGAGCTGTTTTTT. Amino acids: CASSSPTGPGELFF.

Ten or more counts support this clonotype. V usage is TRBV10-2 and J usage is TRBJ1-1; 8 bases align to TRBD1. V trimming: 8 bases; J trimming: 4 bases; junction bases outside the gene matches: 15. CDR1 WSHSY and CDR2 SAAADI come from the germline V gene. The CDR3 consists of 16 residues. The CDR3 nucleotides are TGCGCCAGCGAACAAACAAGGGACAGGATAGGCACTGAAGCTTTCTTT. Its translation is CASEQTRDRIGTEAFF.

There are many counts of this clonotype. The rearrangement joins TRBV5-1 to TRBJ2-5; D may be TRBD2 (6 bases). V lost 5 bases and J lost 3, with 11 bases in between. CDR1 is SGHRS, CDR2 YFSETQ, per germline. There are 13 residues in the CDR3. CDR3 in DNA: TGCGCCAGCAGATTCGGGGGTGAAGAGACCCAGTACTTC. Encoded protein: CASRFGGEETQYF.

The genes are TRBV5-1 and TRBJ2-5; 12 nucleotides align to TRBD1. Germline assignment: CDR1 SGHRS and CDR2 YFSETQ. Germline trimming cut 2 bases from V and 5 bases from J; bases unmatched to any gene: 7. The CDR3 runs 16 residues. CDR3 sequence (DNA): TGCGCCAGCAGCTTCACCGGGACAGGGGGCATGGAGACCCAGTACTTC. This codes for CASSFTGTGGMETQYF.

This clonotype came up many times. This rearrangement joins TRBV5-6 to TRBJ2-7; 8 bases map to TRBD2. The junction had 6 bases not matched to a gene; V was cut back by 3 bases and J by 4 bases. Germline assignment: CDR1 SGHDT and CDR2 YYEEEE. There are 14 residues in the CDR3. The DNA for the CDR3 is TGTGCCAGCAGCTGGAGCGGGAGCTTTTACGAGCAGTACTTC. As protein: CASSWSGSFYEQYF.

This clonotype has ten or more counts. The chain combines TRBV7-2 with TRBJ1-5; D remains ambiguous. The germline V gene has CDR1 SGHTA and CDR2 FQGNSA. The CDR3 runs 13 residues. Trimming left V 4 bases short and J 4 bases short, with 8 bases between. CDR3 residues: CASSSQPNQPQHF. As DNA, the CDR3 is TGTGCCAGCAGCTCCCAGCCTAATCAGCCCCAGCATTTT.

The J gene is TRBJ1-1, the V gene TRBV12-3 or TRBV12-4; a weak D match, TRBD1 (6 bases). The CDR3 runs to 15 residues. Trimming shortened V by 3 bases and J by 6 bases, and 17 bases separated the two germline ends. As DNA, the CDR3 is TGTGCCAGCAGTTTCAGGGCACAGGGTTCCCCTGAAGCTTTCTTT. It yields the protein CASSFRAQGSPEAFF.

In its sample, this clonotype was seen many times. J is TRBJ2-2 and V is TRBV12-3 or TRBV12-4, with D possibly matching TRBD2 (5 bases). V dropped 5 bases and J dropped 1 base, with 14 bases sitting between them. The CDR3 is made up of 16 amino acids. The CDR3 spells CASSLRRAENTGELFF. Written as DNA, the CDR3 is TGTGCCAGCAGTCTCCGCCGAGCGGAGAACACCGGGGAGCTGTTTTTT.

The V and J genes are TRBV6-1 and TRBJ1-5; D is ambiguous. This CDR3 has 15 amino acids. Trimming cost V 6 bases and J 0 bases, with 12 bases left between them. Germline loops: CDR1 MNHNS, CDR2 SASEGT. The CDR3 DNA is TGTGCCAGCAGACCGTCTCGCATTAGCAATCAGCCCCAGCATTTT. This sequence encodes CASRPSRISNQPQHF.

This clonotype has ten or more counts. The chain is built from TRBV12-3 or TRBV12-4 and TRBJ1-2; a weak D match, TRBD1 (6 bases). The CDR3 is 14 residues long. V was clipped by 2 bases and J by 4 bases, with 11 bases between them. CDR3 in amino acids: CASSLYRESYGYTF. The CDR3 DNA sequence: TGTGCCAGCAGTTTATACAGGGAGAGCTATGGCTACACCTTC.

Many counts were recorded for this clonotype. The chain uses TRBV28 and TRBJ2-7; D is ambiguous. This CDR3 has 19 residues. The V gene lost 4 bases and the J gene lost 0 bases, with 25 bases spanning the gap. Germline CDR1 is MDHEN and CDR2 is SYDVKM. The CDR3 nucleotides are TGTGCCAGCAGTTCCCCCCACAGTAACCCTACCGTGCGCTCCTACGAGCAGTACTTC. Protein sequence: CASSSPHSNPTVRSYEQYF. The variable domain in full, with the rest retrieved from reference TRBV28 and TRBJ2-7, is DVKVTQSSRYLVKRTGEKVFLECVQDMDHENMFWYRQDPGLGLRLIYFSYDVKMKEKGDIPEGYSVSREKKERFSLILESASTNQTSMYLCASSSPHSNPTVRSYEQYFGPGTRLTVT.

This clonotype was detected many times. The rearrangement joins TRBV20-1 to TRBJ2-7, with 12 bases fitting TRBD2. The CDR3 loop spans 13 amino acids. V trimming: 6 bases; J trimming: 4 bases; junction bases outside the gene matches: 4. Germline V lookup: CDR1 DFQATT, CDR2 SNEGSKA (reference sequence). CDR3 amino acids: CSAWTSGTYEQYF. The CDR3 DNA reads TGCAGTGCCTGGACTAGCGGGACGTACGAGCAGTACTTC.

The chain recombines TRBV9 with TRBJ2-5; the match to TRBD2 covers 7 bases. The CDR3 runs to 16 residues. V lost 4 bases, J lost 5 bases, and 14 bases stayed unmatched. CDR1 is SGDLS, CDR2 YYNGEE, per germline. In nucleotides, the CDR3 is TGTGCCAGCAGCTCCTGGACTAGTTACGCGGAGGAGACCCAGTACTTC. Amino acid sequence: CASSSWTSYAEETQYF.